Listed below are T cell receptor beta chains from one sample, sequenced in a study of T-cell reconstitution after alpha-beta-depleted transplantation in children. Via MiXCR, TCRdb re-called the PCR reads, giving one row per CDR3 protein. The table lists around 410,000 distinct CDR3 sequences, approximately 11% of them singletons. The starting material was PBMCs from the stem cell graft donor, obtained from the stem cell graft. These TCRs come from a human donor who donated a stem cell graft to a child with acute myeloid leukemia. CDR3s include the opening cysteine and the closing phenylalanine or tryptophan. The D gene is left open where the match is weak.

>-|TRBJ2-1|TRBV27
CASSSGGYYNEQFF
>TRBD1|TRBJ1-4|TRBV5-6
CASGPGTVSEKLFF
>TRBD1|TRBJ2-2|TRBV5-6
CASSLEGGLNTGELFF
>-|TRBJ1-1|TRBV12-3/TRBV12-4
CASSPQVWGTEAFF
>-|TRBJ1-6|TRBV20-1
CSARDPGSGANSPLHF
>-|TRBJ2-3|TRBV5-5
CASSSPLDTQYF
>TRBD2|TRBJ2-1|TRBV29-1
CSVEGGESAGNSYNEQFF
>-|TRBJ1-6|TRBV18
CASSPSSGAHSPLHF
>-|TRBJ1-1|TRBV5-1
CASSLNGRTEAFF
>-|TRBJ1-6|TRBV15
CATSRDRSSPLHF
>TRBD2|TRBJ2-1|TRBV6-2/TRBV6-3
CASNPGREGNEQFF
>-|TRBJ1-2|TRBV10-3
CAAHDGNYGYTF
>TRBD2|TRBJ2-1|TRBV10-3
CAIGTSSYNEQFF
>-|TRBJ2-5|TRBV20-1
CSANPTPGQQETQYF
>-|TRBJ1-2|TRBV5-1
CASSLRTDYGYTF
>-|TRBJ2-2|TRBV5-8
CASSPGGVDTGELFF
>TRBD2|TRBJ2-1|TRBV20-1
CSGAGGPPYNEQFF
>TRBD1|TRBJ1-3|TRBV20-1
CSASQGATGNTIYF
>-|TRBJ2-4|TRBV5-5
CASREGSKNIQYF
>TRBD1|TRBJ1-4|TRBV15
CATSREQGGGGEKLFF
>-|TRBJ2-5|TRBV2
CASRGPIRADIQETQYF
>-|TRBJ2-7|TRBV7-2
CASSSGKGYEQYF
>-|TRBJ2-3|TRBV6-2/TRBV6-3
CASRTTAADTQYF